This is a list of T cell receptor beta chains from one sample in a study of cytomegalovirus exposure and HLA in healthy donors. TCRdb keeps only in-frame clones here, not all; method: immunoSEQ multiplex PCR. The profile shows 150,000 to 200,000 clones, over 80% of them singletons. The sequencing sample was made of PBMCs. These receptor sequences come from a human donor in good health. Both conserved end residues are trimmed from each CDR3.

v_call	j_call	cdr3_aa
TRBV10-1	TRBJ2-3	ASSEVLSRDTQY
TRBV12-2	TRBJ1-1	ASRLVGTGRIMDTEAF
TRBV7-9	TRBJ1-2	ASSLDGTGEDGYT
TRBV9	TRBJ2-1	ASSVNRDRPLSSYNEQF
TRBV5-6	TRBJ2-2	ASSLVGDRVAGELF
TRBV6-5	TRBJ2-7	ASSYSDRGVCVQY
TRBV9	TRBJ1-3	ASSPRYSRTGNTIY
TRBV11-2	TRBJ1-1	ASSFSESGQR
TRBV19	TRBJ1-3	ASSGQGASGNTIY
TRBV4-3	TRBJ1-2	ASSQELGQGAGYGYT
TRBV7-9	TRBJ1-1	ASSLAPTAEAF
TRBV5-1	TRBJ1-5	ASSLGALGGSQPQH
TRBV5-1	TRBJ2-7	ASSLDFRGAPSYEQY
TRBV5-1	TRBJ1-3	ASSLALEGNTIY
TRBV27	TRBJ1-1	ASSLLGTAEAF
TRBV5-1	TRBJ2-7	ASSRTDAWPGEQY
TRBV4-1	TRBJ1-4	ASSQTGRELF
TRBV7-9	TRBJ1-5	ASSLDRGRQPQH
TRBV5-5	TRBJ1-1	ASSLEKTGGAF
TRBV11-2	TRBJ2-3	ASSRQGGSTTDTQY
TRBV4-1	TRBJ1-1	ASSQETGREPF
TRBV4-1	TRBJ2-3	ASSQEYSGGATSTDTQY
TRBV4-3	TRBJ2-6	ASSQDSGAGANVLT
TRBV5-1	TRBJ2-1	ASSVRVQGNEQF